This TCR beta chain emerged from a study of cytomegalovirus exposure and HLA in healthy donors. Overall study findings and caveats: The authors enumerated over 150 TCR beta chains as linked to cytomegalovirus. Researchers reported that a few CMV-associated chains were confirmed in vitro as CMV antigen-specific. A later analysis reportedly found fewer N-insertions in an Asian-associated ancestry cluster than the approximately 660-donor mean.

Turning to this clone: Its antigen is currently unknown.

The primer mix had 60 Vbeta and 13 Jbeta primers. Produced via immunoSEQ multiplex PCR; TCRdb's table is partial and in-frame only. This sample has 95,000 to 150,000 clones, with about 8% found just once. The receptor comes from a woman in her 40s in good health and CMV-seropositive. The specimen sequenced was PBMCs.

CDR3 in amino acids: CASSLATSPYEQYF. The CDR3 region has the DNA TGCGCCAGCAGCTTGGCCACCAGTCCGTACGAGCAGTACTTC. The chain recombines TRBV5-1 with TRBJ2-7; D is undetermined. Germline CDR1 is SGHRS and CDR2 is YFSETQ. V was trimmed by 0 bases and J by 4 bases, leaving 11 bases between them. This CDR3 contains 14 residues.